One and the same sample provided the 13 T cell receptor beta chains below, sequenced in a study of cytomegalovirus exposure and HLA in healthy donors. The PCR contained 60 Vbeta and 13 Jbeta primers. Some clones are missing from TCRdb's copy, which holds only in-frame ones; the method was immunoSEQ multiplex PCR. The profile shows about 120,000 clones, around 77% of them singletons. Sequencing was performed on PBMCs. All receptors derive from a man between 18 and 29 years old in good health and CMV-seropositive.

The chain's CDR3 is CAISSGTGFYEQYF. The CDR3 nucleotides read TGTGCCATCAGTTCCGGGACAGGGTTTTACGAGCAGTACTTC. The rearrangement joins TRBV10-3 to TRBJ2-7; 9 bases line up with TRBD1. The germline CDR1 and CDR2 sequences are ENHRY and SYGVKD. J was trimmed by 4 bases and V by 5 bases; bases with no gene match: 6. There are 14 residues in the CDR3.

This chain uses TRBV2 with TRBJ2-6, with 9 bases aligning to TRBD1. The CDR3 spans 17 residues. CDR1 and CDR2 from the germline V gene are SNHLY and FYNNEI. The CDR3 DNA reads TGTGTGGAAGGAGCTAGGGACAGGGTAACTGGGGCCAACGTCCTGACTTTC. Translation gives CVEGARDRVTGANVLTF.

This clone was seen once. The chain has TRBV5-4 and TRBJ1-4; D not certain. CDR1 and CDR2 from the germline V gene are SGHNT and YYREEE (reference sequence). V was clipped by 2 bases and J by 2 bases, with 4 bases between them. This CDR3 has 13 amino acids. CDR3 residues: CASSFRTNEKLFF. The CDR3 bases are TGTGCCAGCAGCTTCCGGACTAATGAAAAACTGTTTTTT.

The chain couples TRBV6-5 to TRBJ2-3; TRBD2 matches at 8 bases. The V segment lost 6 bases and the J segment 0 bases; nucleotides outside the gene matches: 2. The CDR3 spans 14 residues. CDR1 MNHEY and CDR2 SVGAGI come from the germline V gene. CDR3 amino acids: CASSLAGSTDTQYF. As DNA, the CDR3 is TGTGCCAGCAGCTTAGCGGGGAGCACAGATACGCAGTATTTT.

J is TRBJ2-1 and V is TRBV11-3; D is perhaps TRBD2 (5 bases). Trimming took off 5 bases at V and 9 bases at J, with 14 bases between the two ends. CDR3 size: 13 residues. The V gene's germline CDR1 is SGHNT and CDR2 YENEEA. The CDR3 DNA sequence: TGTGCCAGCAGCCCCTCGGAGCGGTCTGAGCAGTTCTTC. This encodes CASSPSERSEQFF.

The chain carries TRBV30 and TRBJ2-2; 9 nucleotides match TRBD2. Germline CDR1 and CDR2: GTSNPN and SVGIG (reference sequence). V was pared by 4 bases and J by 3 bases, with 12 bases of the junction left unmatched. The CDR3 extends over 17 amino acids. In DNA, the CDR3 is TGTGCCTGGACCAAAGGGGCGGGAGGGCCCCACACCGGGGAGCTGTTTTTT. Translating gives CAWTKGAGGPHTGELFF.

In this sample, this clone turned up once. The J gene is TRBJ2-5, the V gene TRBV2, with 11 positions matching TRBD2. The trim removed 6 bases at V and 4 bases at J, leaving 10 bases unmatched. CDR3 length: 16 amino acids. Germline V gene data show CDR1 as SNHLY and CDR2 as FYNNEI. CDR3 DNA: TGTGCCAGCAGGCTAGCGGGAGGCCCTACGGGAGAGACCCAGTACTTC. As protein: CASRLAGGPTGETQYF.

Concerning this clone: At one end, the junction sequence differs from germline, possibly due to a read error. This chain uses TRBV5-1 with TRBJ1-1; 8 nucleotides line up with TRBD1. The germline V gene has CDR1 SGHRS and CDR2 YFSETQ. The CDR3 spans 14 residues. The CDR3 loop is CASSTGQGHTETFF. Here the CDR3 DNA reads TGCGCCAGCAGCACCGGACAGGGACACACTGAAACTTTCTTT.

CDR3: CASTFRRVAEAFF. CDR3 DNA sequence: TGTGCCAGCACCTTTAGGAGGGTGGCTGAAGCTTTCTTT. This chain connects TRBV13 to TRBJ1-1; D gene ambiguous. The CDR3 spans 13 residues. The ends were cut back, 7 bases at V and 6 bases at J, with 15 bases in the middle. CDR1 is PRHDT, CDR2 FYEKMQ, per germline (reference sequence). Full variable domain (rest looked up from reference TRBV13 and TRBJ1-1): AAGVIQSPRHLIKEKRETATLKCYPIPRHDTVYWYQQGPGQDPQFLISFYEKMQSDKGSIPDRFSAQQFSDYHSELNMSSLELGDSALYFCASTFRRVAEAFFGQGTRLTVV.

This sequence joins TRBV9 and TRBJ2-2; D remains ambiguous. Germline-derived CDR1 and CDR2 are SGDLS and YYNGEE. Trimming pared 1 base from V and 0 bases from J, leaving 4 bases between. This CDR3 region has 14 residues. The CDR3 DNA follows: TGTGCCAGCAGCGTACAGGCGAACACCGGGGAGCTGTTTTTT. This gives the protein CASSVQANTGELFF.

The CDR3 sequence: CASSLASGGNEKLFF. The CDR3 bases are TGTGCCAGCAGCTTAGCGTCGGGGGGTAATGAAAAACTGTTTTTT. The J gene is TRBJ1-4, the V gene TRBV7-2; a weak D match, TRBD1 (5 bases). The germline gives CDR1 SGHTA, CDR2 FQGNSA. This CDR3 region has 15 residues. V lost 0 bases and J lost 4, with 9 bases in between.

V and J are TRBV28 and TRBJ2-5; a weak D match, TRBD2 (6 bases). The last part of the DNA fits TRBJ2-7 better; the J call may be wrong. Germline V CDR1 and CDR2: MDHEN, SYDVKM. This CDR3 region has 15 residues. This CDR3 reads CASSLFPGSLYEQYF. Written as DNA, the CDR3 is TGTGCCAGCAGTTTATTCCCCGGGAGCCTCTACGAGCAGTACTTC.

V usage is TRBV9 and J usage is TRBJ1-5; no clear D. Looked up from germline, CDR1 is SGDLS and CDR2 is YYNGEE. This CDR3 is 13 amino acids long. The V end was cut by 7 bases, the J end by 6 bases, with 14 bases between. CDR3 loop: CASVERKGQPQHF. The CDR3 region has the DNA TGTGCCAGCGTAGAGAGGAAAGGTCAGCCCCAGCATTTT.